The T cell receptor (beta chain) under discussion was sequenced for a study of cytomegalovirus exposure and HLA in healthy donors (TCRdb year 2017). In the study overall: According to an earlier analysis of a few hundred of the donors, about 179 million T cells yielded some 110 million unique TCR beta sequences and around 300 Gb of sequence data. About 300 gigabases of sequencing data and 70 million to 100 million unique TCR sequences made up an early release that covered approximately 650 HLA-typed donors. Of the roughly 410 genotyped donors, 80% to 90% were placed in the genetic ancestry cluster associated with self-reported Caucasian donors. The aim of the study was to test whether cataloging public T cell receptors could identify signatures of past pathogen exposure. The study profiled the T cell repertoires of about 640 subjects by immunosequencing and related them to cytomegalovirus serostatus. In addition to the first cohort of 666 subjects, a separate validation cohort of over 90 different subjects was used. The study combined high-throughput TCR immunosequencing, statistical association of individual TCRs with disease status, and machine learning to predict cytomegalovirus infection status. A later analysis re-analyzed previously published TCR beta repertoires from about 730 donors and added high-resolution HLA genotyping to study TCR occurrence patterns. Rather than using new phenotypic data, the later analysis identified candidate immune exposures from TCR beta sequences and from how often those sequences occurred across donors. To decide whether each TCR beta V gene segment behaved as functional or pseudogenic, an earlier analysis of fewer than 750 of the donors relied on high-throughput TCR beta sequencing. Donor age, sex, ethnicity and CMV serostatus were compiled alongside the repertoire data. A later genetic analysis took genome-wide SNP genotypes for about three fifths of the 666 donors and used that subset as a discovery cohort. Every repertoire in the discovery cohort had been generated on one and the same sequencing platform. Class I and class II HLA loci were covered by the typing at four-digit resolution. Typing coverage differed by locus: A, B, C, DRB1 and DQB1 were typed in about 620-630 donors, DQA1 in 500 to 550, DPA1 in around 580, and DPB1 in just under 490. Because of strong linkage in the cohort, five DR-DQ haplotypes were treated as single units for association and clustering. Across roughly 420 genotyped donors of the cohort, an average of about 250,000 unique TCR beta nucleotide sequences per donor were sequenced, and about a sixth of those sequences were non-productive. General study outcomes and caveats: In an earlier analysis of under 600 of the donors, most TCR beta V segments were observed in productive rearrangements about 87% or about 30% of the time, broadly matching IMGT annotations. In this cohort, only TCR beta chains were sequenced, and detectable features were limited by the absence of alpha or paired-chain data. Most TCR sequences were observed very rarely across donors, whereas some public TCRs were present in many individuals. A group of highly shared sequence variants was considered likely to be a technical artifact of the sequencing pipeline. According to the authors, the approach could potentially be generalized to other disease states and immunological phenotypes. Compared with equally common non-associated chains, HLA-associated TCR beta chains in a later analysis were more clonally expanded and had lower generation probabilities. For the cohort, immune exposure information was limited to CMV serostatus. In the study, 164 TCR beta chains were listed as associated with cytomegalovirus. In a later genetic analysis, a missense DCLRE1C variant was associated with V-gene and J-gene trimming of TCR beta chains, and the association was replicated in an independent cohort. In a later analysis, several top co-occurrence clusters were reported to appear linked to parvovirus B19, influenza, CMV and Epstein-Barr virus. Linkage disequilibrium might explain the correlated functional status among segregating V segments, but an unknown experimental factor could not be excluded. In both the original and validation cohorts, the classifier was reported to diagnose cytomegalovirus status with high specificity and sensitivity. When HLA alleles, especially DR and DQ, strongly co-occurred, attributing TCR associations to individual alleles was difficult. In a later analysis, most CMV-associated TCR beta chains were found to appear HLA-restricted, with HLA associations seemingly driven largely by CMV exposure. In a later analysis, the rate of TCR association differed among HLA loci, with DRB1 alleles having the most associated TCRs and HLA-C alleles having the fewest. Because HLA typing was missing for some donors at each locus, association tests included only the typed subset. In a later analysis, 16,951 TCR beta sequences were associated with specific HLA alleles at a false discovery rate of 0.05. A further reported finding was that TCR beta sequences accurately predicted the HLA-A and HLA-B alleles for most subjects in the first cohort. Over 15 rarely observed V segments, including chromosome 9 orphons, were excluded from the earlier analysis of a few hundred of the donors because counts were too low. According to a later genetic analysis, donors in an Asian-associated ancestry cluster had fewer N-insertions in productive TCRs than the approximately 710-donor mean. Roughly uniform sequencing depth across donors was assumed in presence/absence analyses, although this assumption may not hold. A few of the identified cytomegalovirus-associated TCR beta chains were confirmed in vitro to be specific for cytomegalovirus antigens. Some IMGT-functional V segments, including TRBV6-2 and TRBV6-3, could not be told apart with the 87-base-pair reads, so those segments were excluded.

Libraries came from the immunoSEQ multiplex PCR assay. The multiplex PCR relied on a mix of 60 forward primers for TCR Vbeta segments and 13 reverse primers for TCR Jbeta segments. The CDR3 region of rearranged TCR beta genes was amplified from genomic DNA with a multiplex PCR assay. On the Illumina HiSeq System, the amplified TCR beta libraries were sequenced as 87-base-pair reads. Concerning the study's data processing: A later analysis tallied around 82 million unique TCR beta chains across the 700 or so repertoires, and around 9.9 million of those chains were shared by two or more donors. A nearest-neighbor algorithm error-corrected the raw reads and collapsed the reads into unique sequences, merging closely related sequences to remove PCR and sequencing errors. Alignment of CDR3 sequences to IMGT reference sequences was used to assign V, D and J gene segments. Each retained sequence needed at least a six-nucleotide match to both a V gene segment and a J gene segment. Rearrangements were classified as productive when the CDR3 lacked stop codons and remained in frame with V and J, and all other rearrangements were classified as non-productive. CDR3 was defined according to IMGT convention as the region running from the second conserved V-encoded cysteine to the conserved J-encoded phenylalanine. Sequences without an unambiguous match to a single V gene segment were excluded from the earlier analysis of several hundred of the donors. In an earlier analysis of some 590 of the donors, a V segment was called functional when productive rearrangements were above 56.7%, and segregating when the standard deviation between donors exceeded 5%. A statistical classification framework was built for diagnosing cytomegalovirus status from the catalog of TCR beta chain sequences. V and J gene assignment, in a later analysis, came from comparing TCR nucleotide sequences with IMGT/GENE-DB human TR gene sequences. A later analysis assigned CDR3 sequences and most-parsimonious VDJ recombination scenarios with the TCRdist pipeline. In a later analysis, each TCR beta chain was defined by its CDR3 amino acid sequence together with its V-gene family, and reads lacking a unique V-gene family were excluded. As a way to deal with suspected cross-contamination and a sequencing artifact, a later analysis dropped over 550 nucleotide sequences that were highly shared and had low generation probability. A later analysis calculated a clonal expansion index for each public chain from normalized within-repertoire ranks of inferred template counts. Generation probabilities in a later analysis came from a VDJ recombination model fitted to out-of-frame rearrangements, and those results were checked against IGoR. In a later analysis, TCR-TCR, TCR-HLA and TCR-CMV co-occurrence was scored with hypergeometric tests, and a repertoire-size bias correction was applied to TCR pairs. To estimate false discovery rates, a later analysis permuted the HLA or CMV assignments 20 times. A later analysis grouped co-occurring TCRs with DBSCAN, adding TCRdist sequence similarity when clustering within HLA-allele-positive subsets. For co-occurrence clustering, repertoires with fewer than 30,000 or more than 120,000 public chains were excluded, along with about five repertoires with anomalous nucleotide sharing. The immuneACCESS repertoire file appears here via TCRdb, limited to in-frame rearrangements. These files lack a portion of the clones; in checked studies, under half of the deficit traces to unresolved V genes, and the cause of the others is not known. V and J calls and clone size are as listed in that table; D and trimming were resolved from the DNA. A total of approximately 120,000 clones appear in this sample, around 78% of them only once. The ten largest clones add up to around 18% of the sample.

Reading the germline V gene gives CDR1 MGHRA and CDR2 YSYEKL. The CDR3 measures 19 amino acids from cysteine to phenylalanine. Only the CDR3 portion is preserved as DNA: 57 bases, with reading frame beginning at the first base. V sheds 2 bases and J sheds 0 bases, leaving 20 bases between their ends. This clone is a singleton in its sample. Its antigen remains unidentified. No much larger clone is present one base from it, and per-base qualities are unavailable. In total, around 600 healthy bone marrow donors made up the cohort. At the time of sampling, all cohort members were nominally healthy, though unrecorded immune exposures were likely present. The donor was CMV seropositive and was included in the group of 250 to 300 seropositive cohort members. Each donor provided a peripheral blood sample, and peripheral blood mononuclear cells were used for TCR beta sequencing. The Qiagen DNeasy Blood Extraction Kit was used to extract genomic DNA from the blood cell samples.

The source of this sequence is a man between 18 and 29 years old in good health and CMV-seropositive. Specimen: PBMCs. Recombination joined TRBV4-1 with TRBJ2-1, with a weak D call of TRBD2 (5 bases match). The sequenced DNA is TGCGCCAGCAGCCAAAGGGCCTTGAGGACTCAGAGCTCCTACAATGAGCAGTTCTTC. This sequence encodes CASSQRALRTQSSYNEQFF.